One sample yielded the 13 T cell receptor beta chains listed below, sequenced in a study of CD8 T cells in Susac syndrome. Reverse transcription of roughly 0.5 to 1 ug RNA was carried out with random hexamers. Via MiXCR, TCRdb re-called the immunoSEQ multiplex PCR reads, giving one row per CDR3 protein. This table has approximately 180,000 distinct CDR3 sequences, 95% appearing once. Sequencing used CD4+ T cells from PBMCs. Receptor source: a human donor with multiple sclerosis.

The rearrangement joins TRBV13 to TRBJ1-3; D not certain. This CDR3 is built from 14 residues. Germline V gene sequence: CDR1 PRHDT, CDR2 FYEKMQ (reference sequence). The V gene lost 4 bases and the J gene lost 0 bases, with 7 bases spanning the gap. The CDR3 coding sequence is TGTGCCAGCAGCTCACACAGCTCTGGAAACACCATATATTTT. Translating it yields CASSSHSSGNTIYF.

This rearrangement joins TRBV20-1 to TRBJ1-2, with 7 bases lining up with TRBD1. There are 13 residues in the CDR3. Germline V gene lookup returns CDR1 DFQATT and CDR2 SNEGSKA (reference sequence). V shed 6 bases, J shed 4 bases, and the junction held 8 bases outside the gene matches. Here the CDR3 reads CSAPDRQSYGYTF. The CDR3, as DNA: TGCAGTGCGCCGGACAGGCAGTCCTATGGCTACACCTTC.

V and J are TRBV19 and TRBJ2-6; D not resolved. CDR1 and CDR2 (germline): LNHDA, SQIVND (reference sequence). CDR3 length equals 15 residues. V lost 3 bases and J 1 base, leaving 7 bases between the germline ends. The CDR3 sequence is CASSIPLSGANVLTF. CDR3 bases: TGTGCCAGTAGTATCCCCCTATCTGGGGCCAACGTCCTGACTTTC.

V and J are TRBV30 and TRBJ2-1; D may be TRBD2 (6 bases). The CDR3 runs to 16 residues. The ends were cut back, 3 bases at V and 7 bases at J, with 22 bases in the middle. Germline CDR1 reads GTSNPN; CDR2 reads SVGIG (reference sequence). For the CDR3, the DNA is TGTGCCTGGAGCCCTGTTGGGGTAGGAGGGAAGAATGAGCAGTTCTTC. Amino acids: CAWSPVGVGGKNEQFF.

The chain links TRBV24-1 to TRBJ2-7; 7 positions match TRBD2. This CDR3 spans 13 amino acids. V was clipped by 9 bases and J by 3 bases; unmatched bases: 7. CDR1 KGHDR and CDR2 SFDVKD come from the germline V gene. The CDR3 nucleotides read TGTGCCACCTCGCGGGGGTCCAGCTACGAGCAGTACTTC. Translated, it gives CATSRGSSYEQYF.

This sequence joins TRBV20-1 and TRBJ2-3; TRBD2 aligns across 12 bases. Germline trimming cut 3 bases from V and 3 bases from J; bases unmatched to any gene: 10. The CDR3 totals 17 residues. Germline-derived CDR1 and CDR2 are DFQATT and SNEGSKA (reference sequence). This CDR3 is CSARRLAGAFLTDTQYF. DNA of the CDR3: TGCAGTGCTAGGAGACTAGCGGGGGCCTTCTTGACAGATACGCAGTATTTT.

This chain uses TRBV15 with TRBJ2-3, with unresolved D. Trimming removed 2 bases at V and 2 bases at J, with 17 bases between. Germline V gene data show CDR1 as LNHNV and CDR2 as YYDKDF (reference sequence). The CDR3 extends over 17 amino acids. The CDR3 sequence: CATSRTATGPPTDTQYF. In DNA form, the CDR3 reads TGTGCCACCAGCAGAACTGCGACCGGGCCCCCCACAGATACGCAGTATTTT. Complete variable domain (other parts from reference TRBV15 and TRBJ2-3): DAMVIQNPRYQVTQFGKPVTLSCSQTLNHNVMYWYQQKSSQAPKLLFHYYDKDFNNEADTPDNFQSRRPNTSFCFLDIRSPGLGDTAMYLCATSRTATGPPTDTQYFGPGTRLTVL.

This rearrangement joins TRBV18 to TRBJ1-2; weak D call: TRBD1 (6 bases). Germline values: CDR1 KGHSH, CDR2 LQKENI. The CDR3 loop spans 12 amino acids. V lost 2 bases, J lost 11 bases, and 12 bases lay in between. The DNA for the CDR3 is TGTGCCAGCTCACCATCGGGGGGCGAGTACACCTTC. This encodes CASSPSGGEYTF.

The chain combines TRBV30 with TRBJ1-6; D may be TRBD1 (5 bases). V lost 1 base and J 5 bases, leaving 12 bases between the germline ends. From germline, CDR1 is GTSNPN and CDR2 SVGIG (reference sequence). The CDR3 is 15 residues long. The CDR3 DNA sequence: TGTGCCTGGAGTGGTGGGGGAACAGATAATTCACCCCTCCACTTT. This encodes CAWSGGGTDNSPLHF.

The chain joins TRBV15 to TRBJ2-6; 7 bases are shared with TRBD2. Germline values: CDR1 LNHNV, CDR2 YYDKDF (reference sequence). V lost 1 base to trimming and J lost 0 bases; unmatched junction nucleotides: 3. This CDR3 spans 17 amino acids. CDR3 in amino acids: CATSRAGGGSGANVLTF. The CDR3 DNA reads as TGTGCCACCAGCAGAGCTGGGGGGGGCTCTGGGGCCAACGTCCTGACTTTC.

This clonotype was seen just once. The chain is built from TRBV12-3 or TRBV12-4 and TRBJ2-5; 7 bases are a match to TRBD2. The CDR3 contains 15 residues. Losses at the gene ends were 3 bases for V and 5 bases for J; bases not matched to a gene: 9. CDR3 nucleotides: TGTGCCAGCAGTTTCCTCCCCAGGGACTACGAGACCCAGTACTTC. Residues: CASSFLPRDYETQYF.

This chain uses TRBV20-1 with TRBJ1-1; unclear D gene. V lost 4 bases, J lost 0 bases, and 9 bases lay in between. Looked up from germline, CDR1 is DFQATT and CDR2 is SNEGSKA (reference sequence). The CDR3 length is 13 residues. Here the CDR3 reads CSATRTLNTEAFF. The CDR3, as DNA: TGCAGTGCTACCCGTACGCTGAACACTGAAGCTTTCTTT.

The J gene is TRBJ2-2, the V gene TRBV29-1; TRBD1 aligns across 7 bases. The CDR3 runs 14 residues. J gave up 4 bases and V 7 bases, and 9 bases lay outside the gene matches. From germline, CDR1 is SQVTM and CDR2 ANQGSEA. The CDR3 loop is CSGSRDSLTGELFF. As DNA, the CDR3 is TGCAGCGGATCGAGGGACAGTCTCACCGGGGAGCTGTTTTTT.